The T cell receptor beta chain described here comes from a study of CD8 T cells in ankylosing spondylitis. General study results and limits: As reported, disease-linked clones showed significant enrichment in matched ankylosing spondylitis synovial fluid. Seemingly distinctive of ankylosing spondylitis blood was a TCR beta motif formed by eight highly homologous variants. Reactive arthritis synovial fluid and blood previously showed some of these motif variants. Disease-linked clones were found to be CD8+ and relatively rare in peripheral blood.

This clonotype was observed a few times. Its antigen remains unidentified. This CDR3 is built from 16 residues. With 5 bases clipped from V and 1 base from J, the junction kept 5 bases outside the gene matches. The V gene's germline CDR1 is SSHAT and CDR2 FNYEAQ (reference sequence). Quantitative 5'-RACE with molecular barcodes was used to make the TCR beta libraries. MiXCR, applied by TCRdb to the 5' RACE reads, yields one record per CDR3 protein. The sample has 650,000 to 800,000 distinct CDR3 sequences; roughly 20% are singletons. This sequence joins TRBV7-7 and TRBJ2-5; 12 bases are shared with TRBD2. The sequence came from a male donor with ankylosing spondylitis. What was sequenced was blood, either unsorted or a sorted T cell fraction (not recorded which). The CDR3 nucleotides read TGTGCCAGCAGCGTTCCGGGACTAGCGGGCCAAGAGACCCAGTACTTC. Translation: CASSVPGLAGQETQYF.